This T cell receptor beta chain was obtained from a study of technical replicates of blood from several donors. The assay was immunoSEQ multiplex PCR, and TCRdb's table has in-frame clones only and misses some. This sample has about 81,000 clones, with approximately 94% found just once. CDR1 and CDR2 (germline): SGDLS, YYNGEE. The CDR3 length is 21 residues. Losses at the gene ends were 4 bases for V and 4 bases for J; bases not matched to a gene: 21. This clone was counted a single time. The TCR sequence derives from a human donor in good health. The rearrangement uses TRBV9 and TRBJ2-3; 13 bases match TRBD2. The sequenced sample consisted of T cells isolated from PBMCs. CDR3 in DNA: TGTGCCAGCAGCCACCAAGCAGGGACTAGCGGGAATCCCGCCCGCTCAGATACGCAGTATTTT. Residues: CASSHQAGTSGNPARSDTQYF. Full variable domain (rest looked up from reference TRBV9 and TRBJ2-3): DSGVTQTPKHLITATGQRVTLRCSPRSGDLSVYWYQQSLDQGLQFLIQYYNGEERAKGNILERFSAQQFPDLHSELNLSSLELGDSALYFCASSHQAGTSGNPARSDTQYFGPGTRLTVL.